This T cell receptor beta chain emerged from a study of blood T cell repertoires in COVID-19. Looked up from germline, CDR1 is MRHNA and CDR2 is SNTAGT. The CDR3 length is 14 residues. Losses at the gene ends were 3 bases for V and 4 bases for J; bases not matched to a gene: 0. The data were produced by immunoSEQ multiplex PCR, yet TCRdb's version contains in-frame clones alone and is incomplete. The data contain just over 75,000 clones, approximately 88% of them singletons. This clone was detected only a few times. Sequenced: peripheral blood. The rearrangement joins TRBV6-4 to TRBJ2-2, with 9 bases fitting TRBD2. This receptor was obtained from a woman older than 75 with active or convalescent COVID-19. CDR3 amino acids: CASSERGGTGELFF. In DNA, the CDR3 is TGTGCCAGCAGTGAGCGGGGGGGCACCGGGGAGCTGTTTTTT.